These T cell receptor beta chains were read from a single sample in a study of cytomegalovirus exposure and HLA in healthy donors. Only in-frame clones appear in the TCRdb table, and some are missing; sequencing was by immunoSEQ multiplex PCR. Among about 96,000 clones listed, 60% to 75% were seen once. Sequenced input: PBMCs. Receptors originate from a female donor in good health and CMV-seropositive. Both conserved end residues are part of each CDR3. Each record gives: J gene, D gene, clone size, V gene, CDR3 DNA, CDR3 protein. The D gene is left open where the match is weak. Size values are once, few and many counts, or a class for expanded clones, and some rows have none.

TRBJ2-3	-	-	TRBV4-2	TGTGCCAGCAGCCAATCCTCCCCGGGGGCGCAGTATTTT	CASSQSSPGAQYF
TRBJ1-1	TRBD1	few	TRBV4-3	TGCGCCAGCAGCCAAGTAGCAGGGGGGACTTCTGAAGCTTTCTTT	CASSQVAGGTSEAFF
TRBJ2-6	TRBD2	-	TRBV4-2	TGTGCCAGCAGCCCGGGGGGGATCGGGGCCAACGTCCTGACTTTC	CASSPGGIGANVLTF
TRBJ2-7	TRBD1	-	TRBV6-6	TGTGCCAGCAGTTACGGGACAGGAAGCTCCTACGAGCAGTACTTC	CASSYGTGSSYEQYF
TRBJ2-7	-	once	TRBV7-2	TGTGCCAGCAGCCGATGGACGGGACTGTTCTACGAGCAGTACTTC	CASSRWTGLFYEQYF
TRBJ2-7	-	-	TRBV5-8	TGTGCCAGCAGCTTGGGTGACAAAGAGCAGTACTTC	CASSLGDKEQYF
TRBJ1-1	-	-	TRBV7-2	TGTGCCAGCAGCTTATCGAGGGTTTCCAGTGAAGCTTTCTTT	CASSLSRVSSEAFF
TRBJ2-3	TRBD2	-	TRBV6-1	TGTGCCAGCAGTGTCCTAGCGGGGGGGAGCACAGATACGCAGTATTTT	CASSVLAGGSTDTQYF
TRBJ1-1	TRBD1	-	TRBV6-1	TGTGCCAGCAGGATGACAGGGGGGCCTGAAGCTTTCTTT	CASRMTGGPEAFF
TRBJ2-1	TRBD2	-	TRBV5-1	TGCGCCAGCAGCGGGGAGCGGGAGTGGAATGAGCAGTTCTTC	CASSGEREWNEQFF
TRBJ1-1	-	few	TRBV4-3	TGCGCCAGCAGCCAAGATTGGCAGGGGATAGCTGAAGCTTTCTTT	CASSQDWQGIAEAFF
TRBJ1-2	-	-	TRBV7-3	TGTGCCAGCAGCTCCGACAGAATATCTAACTATGGCTACACCTTC	CASSSDRISNYGYTF
TRBJ2-3	TRBD2	-	TRBV9	TGTGCCAGCAGCGCTCAGGACGGACTAGCGGATACGCAGTATTTT	CASSAQDGLADTQYF
TRBJ1-5	TRBD1	-	TRBV30	TGTGCCTGGAGCGTCGACAGGGGACGGCTATATAGCAATCAGCCCCAGCATTTT	CAWSVDRGRLYSNQPQHF
TRBJ2-7	TRBD2	once	TRBV2	TGTGCCAGCCAGGGACTAGCGGGAATCGAGCAGTACTTC	CASQGLAGIEQYF
TRBJ2-2	TRBD1	-	TRBV18	TGTGCCAGCCAAGATCCGACAGGGAATCCCACCGGGGAGCTGTTTTTT	CASQDPTGNPTGELFF
TRBJ1-2	TRBD1	once	TRBV4-3	TGCGCCAGCAGCAGGGACAGGAGCTATGGCTACACCTTC	CASSRDRSYGYTF
TRBJ2-2	-	-	TRBV9	TGTGCCAGCAGCCCTCCGCTGAGGCCCGGGGAGCTGTTTTTT	CASSPPLRPGELFF
TRBJ2-2	-	-	TRBV5-6	TGTGCCAGCAGCCTGCTGACAGCCGCGAACACCGGGGAGCTGTTTTTT	CASSLLTAANTGELFF
TRBJ1-2	TRBD1	-	TRBV11-3	TGTGCCAGCAGCTTAGAAGGACAGGGTAAAACTAACTATGGCTACACCTTC	CASSLEGQGKTNYGYTF
TRBJ1-1	TRBD1	-	TRBV5-4	TGTGCCAGCAGCAAGGGACAGGTTAACACTGAAGCTTTCTTT	CASSKGQVNTEAFF
TRBJ2-7	-	-	TRBV4-3	TGCGCCAGCAGCCAAGTAGCCGGACTTTACTCCTACGAGCAGTACTTC	CASSQVAGLYSYEQYF
TRBJ2-7	TRBD1	-	TRBV4-2	TGTGCCAGCAGCTCGAAAGGGACAGACGCCTGGCAGTACTTC	CASSSKGTDAWQYF
TRBJ2-3	TRBD2	-	TRBV14	TGTGCCAGCAGCCCCCTCATAGGGACTAGCGGGGGAATGGATACGCAGTATTTT	CASSPLIGTSGGMDTQYF
TRBJ1-5	-	-	TRBV30	TGTGCCTGGAGTGAGGGGCTATGGGGCAATCAGCCCCAGCATTTT	CAWSEGLWGNQPQHF
TRBJ2-1	TRBD2	once	TRBV6-4	TGTGCCAGCAGTGCAAGCGGGAGTTGGAATGAGCAGTTCTTC	CASSASGSWNEQFF
TRBJ2-5	-	-	TRBV7-2	TGTGCCAGCAGCTTAGGGGCCGGGGGGACCCAGTACTTC	CASSLGAGGTQYF
TRBJ2-2	-	-	TRBV6-5	TGTGCCAGCAGTCCCGGGGACACCGGGGAGCTGTTTTTT	CASSPGDTGELFF
TRBJ2-5	-	once	TRBV10-3	TGTGCCATTGCAGGGGTCGAAGAGACCCAGTACTTC	CAIAGVEETQYF
TRBJ2-4	TRBD1	once	TRBV30	TGTGCCTGGAGAGGGGGCAGTCACCAAAACATTCAGTACTTC	CAWRGGSHQNIQYF
TRBJ1-1	-	-	TRBV7-2	TGTGCCAGCAGCTTCAGAGGGGGCACTGAAGCTTTCTTT	CASSFRGGTEAFF
TRBJ2-6	-	-	TRBV30	TGTGCCTGGAGCGCATACACGGGACTCGTGAACTCTGGGGCCAACGTCCTGACTTTC	CAWSAYTGLVNSGANVLTF
TRBJ1-1	-	-	TRBV19	TGTGCCAGTAGTCCCCGAGGGGGAAACACTGAAGCTTTCTTT	CASSPRGGNTEAFF
TRBJ2-7	-	-	TRBV28	TGTGCCAGCAGTTTACCCCAGGGCTACGAGCAGTACTTC	CASSLPQGYEQYF
TRBJ1-2	-	-	TRBV4-3	TGCGCCAGCAGCCAAGTAATTCCCGCGGACAATGTCTATGGCTACACCTTC	CASSQVIPADNVYGYTF
TRBJ2-7	TRBD1	-	TRBV9	TGTGCCAGCAGCTTCGGGACAGACAACTACGAGCAGTACTTC	CASSFGTDNYEQYF
TRBJ2-7	TRBD1	-	TRBV6-6	TGTGCCAGCAGGGGACAGGCGGGATACGAGCAGTACTTC	CASRGQAGYEQYF
TRBJ2-1	TRBD2	-	TRBV7-2	TGTGCCAGCAGACTTAGCGGGGGCTCCTACAATGAGCAGTTCTTC	CASRLSGGSYNEQFF
TRBJ2-3	TRBD2	-	TRBV4-1	TGCGCCAGCAGCCCCCGGGGGGGAATTAGCACAGATACGCAGTATTTT	CASSPRGGISTDTQYF
TRBJ2-7	-	-	TRBV4-3	TGCGCCAGCAGCCAGACAGATAAAGGACGGGCCTACGAGCAGTACTTC	CASSQTDKGRAYEQYF
TRBJ1-4	-	few	TRBV4-3	TGCGCCAGCAGCCAGGCCCCGGGGGGCAATGAAAAACTGTTTTTT	CASSQAPGGNEKLFF
TRBJ1-6	TRBD1	-	TRBV9	TGTGCCAGCAGCATTCAAGGACAGGGGGCTGGGTCACCCCTCCACTTT	CASSIQGQGAGSPLHF
TRBJ1-2	TRBD1	-	TRBV6-5	TGTGCCAGCAGCAAGACAGGGAACTATGGCTACACCTTC	CASSKTGNYGYTF
TRBJ1-5	-	once	TRBV4-2	TGTGCCAGCAGCCAAGATGGGGGGGCCCAGCATTTT	CASSQDGGAQHF
TRBJ2-5	-	once	TRBV6-5	TGTGCCAGCGGCGGGTCCGGACCGTCAGAGACCCAGTACTTC	CASGGSGPSETQYF
TRBJ2-5	-	-	TRBV7-2	TGTGCCAGCAGCTTACGTCAGGGCACAGAGACCCAGTACTTC	CASSLRQGTETQYF
TRBJ1-6	-	-	TRBV6-5	TGTGCCAGCAGTTACGGGGAGGGGGGTTCACCCCTCCACTTT	CASSYGEGGSPLHF
TRBJ2-1	TRBD2	many	TRBV7-9	TGTGCCAGCAGCCAGAGCGGGGGGGCTCTCAATGAGCAGTTCTTC	CASSQSGGALNEQFF
TRBJ1-6	TRBD1	few	TRBV5-6	TGTGCCAGCAGTTACCGGACAGGGTCCAATTCACCCCTCCACTTT	CASSYRTGSNSPLHF
TRBJ2-7	-	once	TRBV5-8	TGTGCCAGCAGCTTGATACAGTTGATTTCATACGAGCAGTACTTC	CASSLIQLISYEQYF
TRBJ1-6	TRBD1	-	TRBV7-2	TGTGCCAGCAGCTTAGCGGGGGACAGGGGGAATTCACCCCTCCACTTT	CASSLAGDRGNSPLHF
TRBJ1-2	TRBD1	-	TRBV29-1	TGCAGCGTGACCGGACAGGGAAGCGGCTATGGCTACACCTTC	CSVTGQGSGYGYTF